One and the same sample provided the 8 T cell receptor beta chains below, sequenced in a study of blood T cell repertoires in COVID-19. The data were produced by immunoSEQ multiplex PCR, yet TCRdb's version contains in-frame clones alone and is incomplete. Of around 390,000 clones in the sample, around nine tenths were seen once. The sequenced sample was PBMCs or T cells enriched from blood (not recorded which). Receptors originate from a woman aged 50 to 65 who had recovered from COVID-19.

The chain couples TRBV6-6 to TRBJ1-6; 7 bases map to TRBD1. Trimming cost V 2 bases and J 7 bases; bases outside gene matches: 2. Germline values: CDR1 MNHNY, CDR2 SVGAGI (reference sequence). The CDR3 consists of 14 residues. Here the CDR3 reads CASSYAGQNSPLHF. The DNA of the CDR3 is TGTGCCAGCAGTTACGCGGGACAGAATTCACCCCTCCACTTT.

The CDR3 spells CASSLLGGANEKLFF. The CDR3 DNA reads as TGTGCCAGCAGTTTATTGGGGGGAGCTAATGAAAAACTGTTTTTT. V is TRBV27 and J is TRBJ1-4, with D perhaps matching TRBD1 (5 bases). The CDR3 totals 15 residues. V was cut by 1 base and J by 3 bases, with 9 bases left in between. The germline CDR1 and CDR2 sequences are MNHEY and SMNVEV (reference sequence).

This chain links TRBV5-1 with TRBJ1-5, with D unclear. Germline-derived CDR1 and CDR2 are SGHRS and YFSETQ. There are 13 residues in the CDR3. The ends were cut back, 1 base at V and 7 bases at J, with 9 bases in the middle. CDR3 sequence reads: CASSLNSGQPQHF. As DNA, the CDR3 is TGCGCCAGCAGCTTGAATTCAGGACAGCCCCAGCATTTT.

This clone was detected only a few times. This chain links TRBV7-2 with TRBJ2-7; 7 bases agree with TRBD1. The CDR3 length is 13 residues. Germline CDR1 reads SGHTA; CDR2 reads FQGNSA. With V trimmed by 5 bases and J by 3 bases, 4 bases remained unmatched. This CDR3 reads CASSPGTVYEQYF. The CDR3 bases are TGTGCCAGCAGCCCGGGGACAGTCTACGAGCAGTACTTC. Based on the CDR3 plus reference TRBV7-2 and TRBJ2-7, the full variable domain is GAGVSQSPSNKVTEKGKDVELRCDPISGHTALYWYRQSLGQGLEFLIYFQGNSAPDKSGLPSDRFSAERTGGSVSTLTIQRTQQEDSAVYLCASSPGTVYEQYFGPGTRLTVT.

V usage is TRBV4-1 and J usage is TRBJ2-5, with 8 bases identical to TRBD2. Germline CDR1 and CDR2: MGHRA and YSYEKL. The CDR3 has 17 residues. V was pared by 0 bases and J by 3 bases, with 9 bases of the junction left unmatched. The CDR3 is CASSQDPQRGFKETQYF. Written as DNA, the CDR3 is TGCGCCAGCAGCCAAGATCCCCAGCGGGGGTTCAAAGAGACCCAGTACTTC.

This clone was detected once. The chain is built from TRBV2 and TRBJ2-7, with no clear D. Germline CDR1 is SNHLY and CDR2 is FYNNEI. Trimming removed 0 bases at V and 4 bases at J, with 7 bases between. The CDR3 is made up of 13 amino acids. In DNA form, the CDR3 reads TGTGCCAGCAGTGAAGCAGCCACGTACGAGCAGTACTTC. Its protein is CASSEAATYEQYF.

The chain links TRBV19 to TRBJ1-5, with 7 positions matching TRBD1. The germline V gene has CDR1 LNHDA and CDR2 SQIVND (reference sequence). Trimming removed 4 bases from V and 4 bases from J; junction bases left unmatched: 4. The CDR3 totals 14 residues. CDR3 region: CASSTGTDNQPQHF. The CDR3 region has the DNA TGTGCCAGTAGTACCGGGACAGATAATCAGCCCCAGCATTTT.

The table lists this clone with a few counts. The chain joins TRBV11-3 to TRBJ1-6; D unresolved. This CDR3 is 12 amino acids long. Germline V gene lookup returns CDR1 SGHNT and CDR2 YENEEA. V gave up 6 bases and J gave up 6 bases, with 6 bases separating them. The CDR3: CASSSFNSPLHF. CDR3 in DNA: TGTGCCAGCAGTTCGTTTAATTCACCCCTCCACTTT.